This entry describes one TCR beta chain. V was shortened by 5 bases and J by 5 bases, with 15 bases between the two germline ends. The CDR3 runs to 14 residues. The V gene's germline CDR1 is LNHDA and CDR2 SQIVND (reference sequence). These data belong to a study of cytomegalovirus exposure and HLA in healthy donors. PCR involved 60 Vbeta and 13 Jbeta primers. TCRdb keeps only in-frame clones here, not all; method: immunoSEQ multiplex PCR. The sample includes approximately 150,000 clones, about four fifths seen only once; the top ten take 9.5% to 12%. All donors participated as healthy donors of bone marrow.

The sequence was collected from a man aged 50 or older in good health and CMV-seropositive. Material: PBMCs. This chain connects TRBV19 to TRBJ2-5, with a tentative D call TRBD2 (5 bases). CDR3 protein: CASSLAAEGETQYF. The DNA of the CDR3 is TGTGCCAGTAGTCTCGCAGCGGAAGGGGAGACCCAGTACTTC.